This T cell receptor (beta chain) comes out of a study of cytomegalovirus exposure and HLA in healthy donors. Study details: A preliminary data release comprised around 85 million unique TCRs obtained from HLA-typed donors. Overall study results and limits: Highest at DRB1 and lowest at HLA-C, TCR association rates differed among HLA loci in a later analysis. Indistinguishability led to the exclusion of some V segments, TRBV6-2 and TRBV6-3 included. Some TCR beta chains (approximately 180 of them) were listed as cytomegalovirus-associated.

The PCR contained 60 Vbeta and 13 Jbeta primers. Profiling relied on immunoSEQ multiplex PCR, and the TCRdb table lists in-frame clones only, not all of them. The repertoire includes under 200,000 clones, approximately 75% of them detected once, and about 2.1% sits in the top ten. This clone has only a few counts. The antigen remains undetermined. V trimming: 5 bases; J trimming: 2 bases; junction bases outside the gene matches: 4. Germline CDR1 and CDR2: KGHSH and LQKENI. This CDR3 comprises 15 residues. This sequence originates from a woman between 18 and 29 years old in good health and CMV-seronegative. Sequencing input: PBMCs. This sequence joins TRBV18 and TRBJ2-1; 9 nucleotides align to TRBD1. CDR3 protein: CASSTRQGAYNEQFF. DNA of the CDR3: TGTGCCAGCTCAACCAGACAGGGGGCCTACAATGAGCAGTTCTTC.